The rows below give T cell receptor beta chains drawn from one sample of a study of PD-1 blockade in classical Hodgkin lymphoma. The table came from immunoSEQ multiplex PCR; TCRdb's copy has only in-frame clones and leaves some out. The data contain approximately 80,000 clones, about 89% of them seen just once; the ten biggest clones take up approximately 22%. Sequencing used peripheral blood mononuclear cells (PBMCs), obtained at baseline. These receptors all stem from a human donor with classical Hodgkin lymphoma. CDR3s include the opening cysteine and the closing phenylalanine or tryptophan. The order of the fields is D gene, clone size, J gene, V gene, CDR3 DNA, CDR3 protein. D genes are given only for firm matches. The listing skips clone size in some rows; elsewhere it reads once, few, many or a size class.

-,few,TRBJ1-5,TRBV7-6,TGTGCCAGCAGCCCCGGACCGGGAGATCAGCCCCAGCATTTT,CASSPGPGDQPQHF
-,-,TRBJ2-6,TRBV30,TGTGCCTGGAGTGTAGTGGCCTTATTTCGTCGAGGGGCCAACGTCCTGACTTTC,CAWSVVALFRRGANVLTF
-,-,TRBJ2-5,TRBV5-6,TGTGCCAGCAGCTTCGGAGGGGGCGATGAGACCCAGTACTTC,CASSFGGGDETQYF
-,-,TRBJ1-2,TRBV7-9,TGTGCCAGCAGCCCCTGGACGGGCGATAATGGCTACACCTTC,CASSPWTGDNGYTF
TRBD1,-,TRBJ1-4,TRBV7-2,TGTGCCAGCAGCTTAGCAGGAGGGACAGCGAATGAAAAACTGTTTTTT,CASSLAGGTANEKLFF
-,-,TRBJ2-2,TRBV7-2,TGTGCCAGTGGTAGACGGGATCAGGCGTCCACCGGGGAGCTGTTTTTT,CASGRRDQASTGELFF
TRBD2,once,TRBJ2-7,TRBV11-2,TGTGCCAGCAGCCTCGCCCCGACTAGCGGCGCTTACGAGCAGTACTTC,CASSLAPTSGAYEQYF
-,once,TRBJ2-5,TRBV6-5,TGTGCCAGCAGTGCTTTCGGGAGGGGGCCAGAGACCCAGTACTTC,CASSAFGRGPETQYF
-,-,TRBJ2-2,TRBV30,TGTGCCTTCGGACTCGGGGGCGGGGAGCTGTTTTTT,CAFGLGGGELFF
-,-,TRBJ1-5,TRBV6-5,TGTGCCAGCAGTTACAGGGGAAATAGCAATCAGCCCCAGCATTTT,CASSYRGNSNQPQHF
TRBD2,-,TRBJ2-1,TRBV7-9,TGTGCCTTCACGGGGAGGCGAGCGGGATCACTATACAATGAGCAGTTCTTC,CAFTGRRAGSLYNEQFF
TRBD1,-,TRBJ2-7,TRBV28,TGTGCCAGCAGTTTATCTACAGGGTTTGGGACAGGGCTCAACGAGCAGTACTTC,CASSLSTGFGTGLNEQYF
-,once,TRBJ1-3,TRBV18,TGTGCCAGCTCACCACCAGGCAGAAGCTCTGGAAACACCATATATTTT,CASSPPGRSSGNTIYF
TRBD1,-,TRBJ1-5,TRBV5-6,TGTGCCAGCAGCATCGGACAGGTGGGACGGTTTTCGCCCCAGCATTTT,CASSIGQVGRFSPQHF
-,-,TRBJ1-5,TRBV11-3,TGTGCCAGCAGTCAGGGACCCTATAGCAATCAGCCCCAGCATTTT,CASSQGPYSNQPQHF
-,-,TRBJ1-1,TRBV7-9,TGTGCCAGCAGCTTCCCCTCCCGACCGGGACCCCTGGGGGACACTGAAGCTTTCTTT,CASSFPSRPGPLGDTEAFF
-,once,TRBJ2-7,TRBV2,TGTGCCAGCAGTGCCGGGAACCGGGGACACCGGTACGAGCAGTACTTC,CASSAGNRGHRYEQYF
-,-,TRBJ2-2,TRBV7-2,TGTGCCAGCAGCCCCGAGTCGAACACCGGGGAGCTGTTTTTT,CASSPESNTGELFF
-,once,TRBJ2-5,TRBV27,TGTGCCAGCTTCTGGGGAGAGACCCAGTACTTC,CASFWGETQYF
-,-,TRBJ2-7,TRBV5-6,TGTGCCAGCAGCTTGTTTGTCCGGGGTTCGCCCTACGAGCAGTACTTC,CASSLFVRGSPYEQYF
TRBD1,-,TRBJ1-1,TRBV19,TGTGCCAGTAGTATAAGCATGGGACAGGGAAGCACTGAAGCTTTCTTT,CASSISMGQGSTEAFF
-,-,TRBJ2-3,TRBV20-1,TGCAGTGCGCTTAAAGGTACGCAGTATTTT,CSALKGTQYF
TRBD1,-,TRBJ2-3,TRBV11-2,TGTGCCAGCAGCTCTACAGGGGAAGGTACGCAGTATTTT,CASSSTGEGTQYF
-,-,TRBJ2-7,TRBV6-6,TGTGCCAGCAGGGATACAGGGACCTCCTACGAGCAGTACTTC,CASRDTGTSYEQYF
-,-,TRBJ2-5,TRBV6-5,TGTGCCAGCAGTCCGCCTAGGGGGTGGGAGACCCAGTACTTC,CASSPPRGWETQYF
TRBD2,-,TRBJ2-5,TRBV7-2,TGTGCCAGCAGCTTAAGCCCTAGCGGGGGGTCCGTTCAAGAGACCCAGTACTTC,CASSLSPSGGSVQETQYF
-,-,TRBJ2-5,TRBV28,TGTGCCAGCAGTGCCCCAGGTTCATGGACCCAGTACTTC,CASSAPGSWTQYF
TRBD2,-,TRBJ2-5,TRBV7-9,TGTGCCAGCAGCTTAGCGAGTAGCGGGAACGAGACCCAGTACTTC,CASSLASSGNETQYF
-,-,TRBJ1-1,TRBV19,TGTGCCAGTACCGAGAACACTGAAGCTTTCTTT,CASTENTEAFF
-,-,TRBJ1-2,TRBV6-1,TGTGCCAGCGTCAGGGCAGGGAACAACTATGGCTACACCTTC,CASVRAGNNYGYTF
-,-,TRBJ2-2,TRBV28,TGTGCCAGCACCTTAGGTCTAGGTCGGGCCGGGGAGCTGTTTTTT,CASTLGLGRAGELFF
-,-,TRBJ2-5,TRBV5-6,TGTGCCAGCAGCTTGGTCGGGGAGACCCAGTACTTC,CASSLVGETQYF
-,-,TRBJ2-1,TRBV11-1,TGTGCCAGCAGCTTAGGGGACTCCAGTCTTGAGCAGTTCTTC,CASSLGDSSLEQFF
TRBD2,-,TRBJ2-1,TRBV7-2,TGTGCCAGCAGCTTAGTGGGAGGGAAGAATGAGCAGTTCTTC,CASSLVGGKNEQFF
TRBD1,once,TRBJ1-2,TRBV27,TGTGCCAGCAGTTTAGAGGGGGCATATGGCTACACCTTC,CASSLEGAYGYTF
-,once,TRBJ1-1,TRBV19,TGTGCCAGTAGAATGGGGACGGCCCTGAACACTGAAGCTTTCTTT,CASRMGTALNTEAFF
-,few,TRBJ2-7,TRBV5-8,TGTGCCAGCAGAAGAACAGGGGAGGTCGAGCAGTACTTC,CASRRTGEVEQYF
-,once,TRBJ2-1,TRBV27,TGTGCCAGCAGTCCTCTTCTACCCCTCATATGTTGCGGGCAGTTCTTC,CASSPLLPLICCGQFF
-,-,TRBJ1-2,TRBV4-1,TGCGCCAGCAGCCCAGAAACAGGACTGACTAACTATGGCTACACCTTC,CASSPETGLTNYGYTF
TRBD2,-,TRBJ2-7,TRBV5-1,TGCGCCAGCAGCACATTAGCGGGAGGCCGTGCCTACGAGCAGTACTTC,CASSTLAGGRAYEQYF
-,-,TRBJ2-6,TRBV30,TGTGCCTGGACCCAGGGTTCTGGGGCCAACGTCCTGACTTTC,CAWTQGSGANVLTF
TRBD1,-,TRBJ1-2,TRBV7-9,TGTGCCAGCAGCTACAGGGGTGGCGGCTACACCTTC,CASSYRGGGYTF
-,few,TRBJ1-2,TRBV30,TGTGCCTGGAGCGGCCTCGGGAGCTATGGCTACACCTTC,CAWSGLGSYGYTF
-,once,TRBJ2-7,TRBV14,TGTGCCAGCAGCCCAGGTGTGGGAGAGCAGTACTTC,CASSPGVGEQYF
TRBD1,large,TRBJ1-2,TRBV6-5,TGTGCCAGCAGAAAACAGGGGGCGGGGTATGGCTACACCTTC,CASRKQGAGYGYTF
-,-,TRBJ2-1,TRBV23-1,TGCGCCAGCAGTCCACGCCCTACCACGGACAGTCCTGAGCAGTTCTTC,CASSPRPTTDSPEQFF
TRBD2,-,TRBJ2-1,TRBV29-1,TGCAGCGTTGAGCGGGAGTCCTACAATGAGCAGTTCTTC,CSVERESYNEQFF
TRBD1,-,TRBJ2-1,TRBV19,TGTGCCAGTAGTATACGGCAGGGGGCTATCGATGAGCAGTTCTTC,CASSIRQGAIDEQFF
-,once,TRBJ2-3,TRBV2,TGTGCCAGCAGGGACCGAGGACAGCACACAGATACGCAGTATTTT,CASRDRGQHTDTQYF
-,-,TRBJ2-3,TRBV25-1,TGTGCCAGCAGTGTTCGCGGGACTCCCACAGATACGCAGTATTTT,CASSVRGTPTDTQYF
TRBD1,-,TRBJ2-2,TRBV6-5,TGTGCCAGCACTTCGACAGGGGCAGGAGCCGGGGAGCTGTTTTTT,CASTSTGAGAGELFF
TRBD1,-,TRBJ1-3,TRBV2,TGTGCCAGCAGGCCAGGGGGCTTTGGAAACACCATATATTTT,CASRPGGFGNTIYF
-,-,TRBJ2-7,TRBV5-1,TGCGCCAGCAGCTACTCTCCTACCTACGAGCAGTACTTC,CASSYSPTYEQYF
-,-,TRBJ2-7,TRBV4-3,TGCGCCAGCAGCCAAGACAGGAAAGGCTACGAGCAGTACTTC,CASSQDRKGYEQYF
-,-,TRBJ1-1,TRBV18,TGTGCCAGCTCACCCTCGGGAGGGATAGGGATAACTGAAGCTTTCTTT,CASSPSGGIGITEAFF
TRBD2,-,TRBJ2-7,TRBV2,TGTGCCAGCAGTGGGCTAGCGGGCTTATCCTACGAGCAGTACTTC,CASSGLAGLSYEQYF
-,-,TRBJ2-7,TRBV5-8,TGTGCCAGCAGCCGAACCAGGTACAGCTCCTACGAGCAGTACTTC,CASSRTRYSSYEQYF
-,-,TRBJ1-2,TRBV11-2,TGTGCCAGCAGCCCGGACGGAATTAACTATGGCTACACCTTC,CASSPDGINYGYTF
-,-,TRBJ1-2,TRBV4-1,TGCGCCAGCAGCCAAGATTCCCCGGGCAACTATGGCTACACCTTC,CASSQDSPGNYGYTF